This TCR beta chain appears in the sequencing data of a study of T-cell reconstitution after alpha-beta-depleted transplantation in children. J was trimmed by 7 bases and V by 4 bases; bases with no gene match: 10. This CDR3 is 15 amino acids long. Germline values: CDR1 SGHTA, CDR2 FQGNSA. TCRbeta library preparation incorporated unique molecular identifiers. TCRdb reprocessed the PCR reads with MiXCR, giving one entry per CDR3 protein. The table has over 300,000 distinct CDR3 sequences, about a tenth seen once. The material was PBMCs from the stem cell graft donor, obtained from the stem cell graft. The sequence was obtained from a human donor who donated a stem cell graft to a child with acute lymphoblastic leukemia. The chain is built from TRBV7-2 and TRBJ1-5; the match to TRBD1 covers 7 bases. The CDR3 DNA follows: TGTGCCAGCAGCTCCCGACAGGGAGAGGGCCAGCCCCAGCATTTT. It encodes CASSSRQGEGQPQHF. Filled out from reference TRBV7-2 and TRBJ1-5, the complete variable domain reads GAGVSQSPSNKVTEKGKDVELRCDPISGHTALYWYRQSLGQGLEFLIYFQGNSAPDKSGLPSDRFSAERTGGSVSTLTIQRTQQEDSAVYLCASSSRQGEGQPQHFGDGTRLSIL.